This TCR beta chain was sequenced for a study of T cell responses to AZD1222 COVID-19 vaccine. The V end was cut by 2 bases, the J end by 3 bases, with 5 bases between. Germline V CDR1 and CDR2: SQVTM, ANQGSEA. The length of the CDR3 is 11 residues. The assay was immunoSEQ multiplex PCR, and TCRdb's table has in-frame clones only and misses some. The repertoire holds fewer than 100,000 clones, with roughly 90% as singletons. This material consisted of peripheral blood, taken 28 days after the second AZD1222 dose. The chain combines TRBV29-1 with TRBJ2-7; D unresolved. This receptor was identified in an adult who received the AZD1222 COVID-19 vaccine. This chain's CDR3 is CSVESNYEQYF. CDR3 sequence (DNA): TGCAGCGTTGAATCCAACTACGAGCAGTACTTC.